This TCR beta chain derives from a study of control samples from healthy donors and cancer patients. Generated by immunoSEQ multiplex PCR, the TCRdb table keeps only in-frame clones and is missing some. The sample has some 130,000 clones; around 90% are singletons. The TCR originated in a man aged 18 to 30 in good health. What was sequenced was blood.

The DNA for the CDR3 is TGTGCCAGCAGCTTAGCCGGGCCACAGTCCGAGGCTTTCTTT. Its translation is CASSLAGPQSEAFF. J is TRBJ1-1 and V is TRBV7-9; D unclear. The CDR3 sequence is 14 residues long. CDR1 and CDR2 from the germline V gene are SEHNR and FQNEAQ (reference sequence). Trimming shortened V by 0 bases and J by 11 bases, and 16 bases separated the two germline ends.